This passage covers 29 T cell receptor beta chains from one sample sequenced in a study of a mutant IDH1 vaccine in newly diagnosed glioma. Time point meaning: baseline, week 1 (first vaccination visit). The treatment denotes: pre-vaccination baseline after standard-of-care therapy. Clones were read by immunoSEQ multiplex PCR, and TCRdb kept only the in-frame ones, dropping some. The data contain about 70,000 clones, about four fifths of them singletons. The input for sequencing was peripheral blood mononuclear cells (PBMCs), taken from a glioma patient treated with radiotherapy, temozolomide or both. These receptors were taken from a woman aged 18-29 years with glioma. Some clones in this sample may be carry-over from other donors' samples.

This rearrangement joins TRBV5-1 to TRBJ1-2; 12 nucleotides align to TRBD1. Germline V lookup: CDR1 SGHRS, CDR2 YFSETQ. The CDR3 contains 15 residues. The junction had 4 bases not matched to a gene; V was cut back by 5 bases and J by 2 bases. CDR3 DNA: TGCGCCAGCAGGTGGGACAGGGGGCCCAACTATGGCTACACCTTC. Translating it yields CASRWDRGPNYGYTF.

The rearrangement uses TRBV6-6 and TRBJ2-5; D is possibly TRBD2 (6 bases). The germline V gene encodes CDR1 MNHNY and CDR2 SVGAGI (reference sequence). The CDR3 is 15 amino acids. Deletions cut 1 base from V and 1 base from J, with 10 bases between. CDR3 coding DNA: TGTGCCAGCAGTTACTGGGGGGATTCCCAAGAGACCCAGTACTTC. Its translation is CASSYWGDSQETQYF.

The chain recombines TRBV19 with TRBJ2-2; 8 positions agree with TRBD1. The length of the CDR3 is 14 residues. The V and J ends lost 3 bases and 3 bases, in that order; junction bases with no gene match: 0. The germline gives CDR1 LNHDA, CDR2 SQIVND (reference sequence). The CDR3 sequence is CASSMGQDTGELFF. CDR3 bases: TGTGCCAGTAGTATGGGACAGGACACCGGGGAGCTGTTTTTT.

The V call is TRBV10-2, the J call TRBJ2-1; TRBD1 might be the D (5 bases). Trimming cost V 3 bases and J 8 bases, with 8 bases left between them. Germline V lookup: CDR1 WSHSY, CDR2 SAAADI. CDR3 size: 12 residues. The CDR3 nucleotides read TGCGCCAGCAGTGATTTCAGGGATGAGCAGTTCTTC. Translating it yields CASSDFRDEQFF.

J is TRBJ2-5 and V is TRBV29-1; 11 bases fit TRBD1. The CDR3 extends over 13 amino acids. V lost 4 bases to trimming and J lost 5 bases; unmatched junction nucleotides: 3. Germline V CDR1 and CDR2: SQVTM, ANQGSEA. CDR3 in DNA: TGCAGCGTTGCCGGGACAGGGGGGGAGACCCAGTACTTC. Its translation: CSVAGTGGETQYF. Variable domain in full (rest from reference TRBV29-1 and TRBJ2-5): SAVISQKPSRDICQRGTSLTIQCQVDSQVTMMFWYRQQPGQSLTLIATANQGSEATYESGFVIDKFPISRPNLTFSTLTVSNMSPEDSSIYLCSVAGTGGETQYFGPGTRLLVL.

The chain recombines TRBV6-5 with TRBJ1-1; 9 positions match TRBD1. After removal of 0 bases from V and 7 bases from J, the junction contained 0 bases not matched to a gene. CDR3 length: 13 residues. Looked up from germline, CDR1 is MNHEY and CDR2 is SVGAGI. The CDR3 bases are TGTGCCAGCAGTTACTCGACAGGGGGTGAAGCTTTCTTT. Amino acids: CASSYSTGGEAFF.

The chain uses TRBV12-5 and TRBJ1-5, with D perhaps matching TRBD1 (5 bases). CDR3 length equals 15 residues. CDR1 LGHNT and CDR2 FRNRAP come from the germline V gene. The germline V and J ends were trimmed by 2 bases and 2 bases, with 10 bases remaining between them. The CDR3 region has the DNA TGTGCTAGTGGTTTGCCCGGGGCTGGCAATCAGCCCCAGCATTTT. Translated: CASGLPGAGNQPQHF.

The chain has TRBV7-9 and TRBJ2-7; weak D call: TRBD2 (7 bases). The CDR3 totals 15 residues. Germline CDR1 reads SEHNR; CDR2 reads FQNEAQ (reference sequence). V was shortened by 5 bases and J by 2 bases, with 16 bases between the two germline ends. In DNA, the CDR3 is TGTGCCAGCAGCCCCTCACAGGGACTAACCTACGAGCAGTACTTC. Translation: CASSPSQGLTYEQYF.

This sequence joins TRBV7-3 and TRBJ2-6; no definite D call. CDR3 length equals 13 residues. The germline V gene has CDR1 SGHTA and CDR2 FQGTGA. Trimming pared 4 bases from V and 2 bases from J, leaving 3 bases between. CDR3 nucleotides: TGTGCCAGCAGCTCGCCTGGGGCCAACGTCCTGACTTTC. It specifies CASSSPGANVLTF.

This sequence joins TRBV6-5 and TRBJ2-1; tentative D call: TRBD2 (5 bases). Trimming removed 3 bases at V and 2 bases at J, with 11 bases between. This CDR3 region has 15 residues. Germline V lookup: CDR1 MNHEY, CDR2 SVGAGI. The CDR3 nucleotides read TGTGCCAGCAGTTATAGGACGGAGGCCTACAATGAGCAGTTCTTC. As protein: CASSYRTEAYNEQFF.

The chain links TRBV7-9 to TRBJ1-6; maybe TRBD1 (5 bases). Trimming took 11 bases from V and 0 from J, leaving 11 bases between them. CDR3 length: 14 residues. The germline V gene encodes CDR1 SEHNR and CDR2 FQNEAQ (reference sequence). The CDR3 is CAGGGASYNSPLHF. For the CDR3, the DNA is TGTGCCGGGGGAGGAGCCTCCTATAATTCACCCCTCCACTTT.

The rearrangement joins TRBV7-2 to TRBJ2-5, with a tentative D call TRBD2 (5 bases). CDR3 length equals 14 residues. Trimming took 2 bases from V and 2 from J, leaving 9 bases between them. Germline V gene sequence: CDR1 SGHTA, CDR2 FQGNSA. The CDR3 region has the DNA TGTGCCAGCAGCTTATTCCGAGGGCAAGAGACCCAGTACTTC. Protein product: CASSLFRGQETQYF.

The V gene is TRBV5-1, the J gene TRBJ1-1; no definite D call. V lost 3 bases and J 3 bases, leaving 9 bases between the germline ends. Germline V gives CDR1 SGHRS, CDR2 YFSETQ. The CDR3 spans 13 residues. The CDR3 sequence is CASSSPVDTEAFF. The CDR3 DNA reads TGCGCCAGCAGCTCTCCCGTAGACACTGAAGCTTTCTTT.

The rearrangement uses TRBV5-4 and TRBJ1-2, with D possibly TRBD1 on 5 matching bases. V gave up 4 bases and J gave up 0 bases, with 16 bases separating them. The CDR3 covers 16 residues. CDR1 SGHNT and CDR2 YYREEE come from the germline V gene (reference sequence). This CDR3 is CASSGPGISANYGYTF. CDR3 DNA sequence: TGTGCCAGCAGCGGCCCAGGGATTAGTGCTAACTATGGCTACACCTTC.

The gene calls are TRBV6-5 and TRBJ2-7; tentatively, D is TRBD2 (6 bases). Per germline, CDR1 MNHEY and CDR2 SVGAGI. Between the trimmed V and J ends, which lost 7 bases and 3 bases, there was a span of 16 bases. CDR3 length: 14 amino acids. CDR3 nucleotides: TGTGCCAGCACCTCCGGAGGGATGGACTACGAGCAGTACTTC. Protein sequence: CASTSGGMDYEQYF.

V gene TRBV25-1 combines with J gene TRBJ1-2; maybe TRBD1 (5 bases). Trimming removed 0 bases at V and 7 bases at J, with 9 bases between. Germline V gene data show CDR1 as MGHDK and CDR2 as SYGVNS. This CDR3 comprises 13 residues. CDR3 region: CASSEYVGGGYTF. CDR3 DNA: TGTGCCAGCAGTGAATACGTGGGGGGTGGCTACACCTTC.

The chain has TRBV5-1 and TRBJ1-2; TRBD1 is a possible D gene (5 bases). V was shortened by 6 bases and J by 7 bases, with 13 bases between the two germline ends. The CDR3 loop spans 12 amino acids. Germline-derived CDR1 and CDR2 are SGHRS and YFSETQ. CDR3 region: CASTSGIGGYTF. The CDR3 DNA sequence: TGCGCCAGCACCTCAGGGATTGGTGGCTACACCTTC.

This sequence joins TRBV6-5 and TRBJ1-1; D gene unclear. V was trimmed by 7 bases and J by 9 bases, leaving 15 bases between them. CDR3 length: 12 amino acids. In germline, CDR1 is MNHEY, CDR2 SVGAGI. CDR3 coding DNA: TGTGCCAGCACCGGGCGAGGCAAGAAAGCTTTCTTT. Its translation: CASTGRGKKAFF.

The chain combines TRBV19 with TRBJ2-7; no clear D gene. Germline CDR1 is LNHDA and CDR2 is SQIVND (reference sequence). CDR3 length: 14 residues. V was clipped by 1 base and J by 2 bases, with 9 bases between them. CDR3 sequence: CASSIGEATYEQYF. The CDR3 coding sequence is TGTGCCAGTAGTATAGGAGAGGCTACCTACGAGCAGTACTTC.

CDR3 sequence (DNA): TGTGCCAGTAGTATGGGGGACCTCTCCAGTCGTGGCTACACCTTC. Amino acids: CASSMGDLSSRGYTF. This chain links TRBV19 with TRBJ1-2; a possible D gene is TRBD1 (5 bases). CDR1 and CDR2 (germline): LNHDA, SQIVND (reference sequence). The CDR3 runs to 15 residues. The V end lost 3 bases, the J end lost 7 bases, and 18 bases lay between the germline ends.

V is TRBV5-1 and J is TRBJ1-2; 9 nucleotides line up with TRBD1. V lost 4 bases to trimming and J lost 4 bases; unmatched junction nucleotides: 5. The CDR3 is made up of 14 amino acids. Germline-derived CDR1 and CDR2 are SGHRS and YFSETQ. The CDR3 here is CASSPDRGSYGYTF. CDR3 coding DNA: TGCGCCAGCAGCCCGGACAGGGGAAGCTATGGCTACACCTTC.

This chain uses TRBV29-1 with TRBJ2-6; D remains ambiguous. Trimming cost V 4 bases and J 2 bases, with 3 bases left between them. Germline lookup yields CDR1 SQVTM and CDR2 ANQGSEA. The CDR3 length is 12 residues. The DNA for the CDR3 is TGCAGCGTTGGGGCTGGGGCCAACGTCCTGACTTTC. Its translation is CSVGAGANVLTF.

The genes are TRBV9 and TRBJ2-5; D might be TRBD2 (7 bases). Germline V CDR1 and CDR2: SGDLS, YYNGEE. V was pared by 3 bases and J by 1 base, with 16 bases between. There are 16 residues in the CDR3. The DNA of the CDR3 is TGTGCCAGCAGCGAAACAGGGAGGGCCACCCAAGAGACCCAGTACTTC. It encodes CASSETGRATQETQYF.

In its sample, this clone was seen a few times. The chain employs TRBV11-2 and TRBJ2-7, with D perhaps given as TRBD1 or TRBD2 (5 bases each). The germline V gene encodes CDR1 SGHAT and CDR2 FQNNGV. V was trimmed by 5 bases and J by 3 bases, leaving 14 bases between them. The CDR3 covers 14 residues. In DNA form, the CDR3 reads TGTGCCAGCAGCAAAGCACGGGACGGCTACGAGCAGTACTTC. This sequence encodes CASSKARDGYEQYF.

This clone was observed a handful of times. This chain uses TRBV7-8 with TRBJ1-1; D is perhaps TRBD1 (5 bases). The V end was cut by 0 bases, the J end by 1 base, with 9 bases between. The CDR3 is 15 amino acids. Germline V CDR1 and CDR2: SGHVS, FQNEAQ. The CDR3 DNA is TGTGCCAGCAGCTTAGCGGCAGGGAGGAACACTGAAGCTTTCTTT. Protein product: CASSLAAGRNTEAFF.

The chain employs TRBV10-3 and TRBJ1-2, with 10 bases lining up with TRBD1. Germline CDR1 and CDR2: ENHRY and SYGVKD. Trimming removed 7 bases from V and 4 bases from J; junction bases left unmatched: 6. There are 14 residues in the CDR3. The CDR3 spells CAINSGTGAYGYTF. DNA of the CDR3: TGTGCCATCAATTCCGGGACAGGGGCCTATGGCTACACCTTC.

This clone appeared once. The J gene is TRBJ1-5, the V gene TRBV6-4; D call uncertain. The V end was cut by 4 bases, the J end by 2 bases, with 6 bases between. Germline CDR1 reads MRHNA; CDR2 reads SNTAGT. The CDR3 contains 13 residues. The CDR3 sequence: CASSVNGNQPQHF. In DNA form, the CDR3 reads TGTGCCAGCAGTGTGAACGGCAATCAGCCCCAGCATTTT.

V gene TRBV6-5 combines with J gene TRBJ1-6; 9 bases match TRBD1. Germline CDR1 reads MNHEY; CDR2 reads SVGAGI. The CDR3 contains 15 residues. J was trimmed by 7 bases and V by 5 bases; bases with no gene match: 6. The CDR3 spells CASSRRTGANSPLHF. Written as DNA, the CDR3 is TGTGCCAGCAGTAGGCGGACAGGGGCGAATTCACCCCTCCACTTT.

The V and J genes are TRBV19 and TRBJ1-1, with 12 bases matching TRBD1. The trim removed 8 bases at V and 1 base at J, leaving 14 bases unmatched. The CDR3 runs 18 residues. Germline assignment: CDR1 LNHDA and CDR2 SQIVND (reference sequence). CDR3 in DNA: TGTGCCAGTCTCCCGGGACAGGGGGCGCGAGGGAAGAACACTGAAGCTTTCTTT. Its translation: CASLPGQGARGKNTEAFF.